Below are 6 T cell receptor beta chains sequenced from a single sample in a study of immune evolution from preneoplasia to lung adenocarcinoma. The method was immunoSEQ multiplex PCR; TCRdb's version includes in-frame clones alone and lacks a portion of them. The sample lists about 11,000 clones; 86% were seen once. Sequencing input: FFPE invasive lung adenocarcinoma tissue. Every receptor here comes from a person aged 65-85 years with invasive lung adenocarcinoma.

A note on this clone: The junction departs from the called germline gene at one end, perhaps through a read error. The chain recombines TRBV19 with TRBJ1-5, with D uncertain. The CDR3 runs to 14 residues. Germline CDR1 reads LNHDA; CDR2 reads SQIVND (reference sequence). This chain's CDR3 is CASTDPGSNQPQHF. The CDR3 region has the DNA TGTGCCAGTACCGATCCTGGTAGCAATCAGCCCCAACATTTT.

This chain uses TRBV28 with TRBJ1-4, with D tentatively TRBD1 (5 bases). Per the germline V gene, CDR1 is MDHEN and CDR2 is SYDVKM. There are 14 residues in the CDR3. Trimming shortened V by 6 bases and J by 8 bases, and 16 bases separated the two germline ends. The chain's CDR3 is CASRPPGGFEKLFF. CDR3 DNA sequence: TGTGCCAGCAGACCTCCTGGGGGTTTCGAAAAACTGTTTTTT.

V gene TRBV19 combines with J gene TRBJ1-2; a weak D match, TRBD1 (5 bases). The CDR3 has 17 amino acids. Trimming stripped 1 base from V and 0 bases from J, with 15 bases between. CDR1 is LNHDA and CDR2 is SQIVND in the germline V gene (reference sequence). The CDR3: CASSIAGTYRSNYGYTF. CDR3 sequence (DNA): TGTGCCAGTAGTATAGCGGGGACGTACCGCTCTAACTATGGCTACACCTTC.

Concerning this clone itself: One end of the junction is discordant with germline, which a read error may explain. The rearrangement joins TRBV2 to TRBJ2-1; D might be TRBD1 (5 bases). CDR1 and CDR2 from the germline V gene are SNHLY and FYNNEI. The CDR3 runs 13 residues. CDR3 bases: TGTGCCAGCAGTGAAAACAGGTACAATGAACAGTTCTTC. Translating gives CASSENRYNEQFF.

V and J are TRBV5-4 and TRBJ2-5; D uncertain. There are 12 residues in the CDR3. Germline assignment: CDR1 SGHNT and CDR2 YYREEE (reference sequence). V shed 3 bases and J shed 1 base, with 4 bases lying between them. The CDR3 DNA is TGTGCCAGCAGCTCTCCCCAAGAGACCCAGTACTTC. Protein product: CASSSPQETQYF.

V is TRBV7-6 and J is TRBJ2-7; the match to TRBD2 covers 8 bases. This CDR3 comprises 15 residues. The J segment lost 3 bases and the V segment lost 1 base, leaving 5 bases of the junction unmatched. Germline-derived CDR1 and CDR2 are SGHVS and FNYEAQ. CDR3: CASSLGGGGYYEQYF. In nucleotides, the CDR3 is TGTGCCAGCAGCTTAGGGGGCGGGGGGTACTACGAGCAGTACTTC.